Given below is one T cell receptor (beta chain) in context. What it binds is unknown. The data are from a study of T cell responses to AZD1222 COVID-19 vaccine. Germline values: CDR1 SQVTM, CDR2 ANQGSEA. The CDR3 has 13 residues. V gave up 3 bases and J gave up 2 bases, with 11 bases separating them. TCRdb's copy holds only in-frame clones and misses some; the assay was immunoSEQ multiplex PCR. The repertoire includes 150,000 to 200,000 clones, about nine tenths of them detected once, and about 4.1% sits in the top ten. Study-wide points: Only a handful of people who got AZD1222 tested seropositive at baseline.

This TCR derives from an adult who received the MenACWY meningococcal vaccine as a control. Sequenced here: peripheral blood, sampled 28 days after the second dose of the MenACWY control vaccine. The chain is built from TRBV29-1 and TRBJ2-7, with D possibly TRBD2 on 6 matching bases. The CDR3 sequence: CSVEVAEAYEQYF. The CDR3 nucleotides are TGCAGCGTTGAGGTAGCGGAGGCCTACGAGCAGTACTTC.